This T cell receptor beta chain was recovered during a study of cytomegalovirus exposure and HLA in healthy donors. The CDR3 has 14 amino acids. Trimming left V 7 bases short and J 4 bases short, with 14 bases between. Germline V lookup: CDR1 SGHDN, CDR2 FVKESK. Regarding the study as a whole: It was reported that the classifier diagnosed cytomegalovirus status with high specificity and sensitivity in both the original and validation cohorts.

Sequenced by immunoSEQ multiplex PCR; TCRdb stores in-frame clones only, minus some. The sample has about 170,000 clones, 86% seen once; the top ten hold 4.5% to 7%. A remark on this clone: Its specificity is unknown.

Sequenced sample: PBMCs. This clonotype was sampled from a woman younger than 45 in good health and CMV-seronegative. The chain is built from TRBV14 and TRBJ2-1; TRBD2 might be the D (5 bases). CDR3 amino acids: CASMRTGKYNEQFF. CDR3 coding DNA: TGTGCCAGCATGCGTACGGGAAAATACAATGAGCAGTTCTTC.